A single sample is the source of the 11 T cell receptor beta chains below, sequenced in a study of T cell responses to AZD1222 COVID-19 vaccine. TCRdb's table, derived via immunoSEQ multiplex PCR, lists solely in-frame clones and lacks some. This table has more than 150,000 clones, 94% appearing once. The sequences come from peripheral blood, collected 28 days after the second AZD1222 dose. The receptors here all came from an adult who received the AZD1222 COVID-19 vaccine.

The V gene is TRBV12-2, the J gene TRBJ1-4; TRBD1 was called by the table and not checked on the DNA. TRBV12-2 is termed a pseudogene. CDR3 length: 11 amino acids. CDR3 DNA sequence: TGTGCAAGTCGGGGCAGTGAAAAACTGTTTTTT. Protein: CASRGSEKLFF.

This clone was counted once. In DNA form, the CDR3 reads TGTGCCAGCAGCATACTAGCGGGGGGCTACGAGCAGTACTTC. Translation: CASSILAGGYEQYF. This chain joins TRBV11-2 and TRBJ2-7; 12 bases match TRBD2. This CDR3 contains 14 residues. Germline CDR1 SGHAT, CDR2 FQNNGV. Trimming took 5 bases from V and 3 from J; bases not matched to a gene: 2.

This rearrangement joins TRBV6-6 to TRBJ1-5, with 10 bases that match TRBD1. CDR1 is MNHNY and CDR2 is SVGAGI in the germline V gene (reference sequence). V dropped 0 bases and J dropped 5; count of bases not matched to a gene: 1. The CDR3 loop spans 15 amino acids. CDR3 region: CASSYSGTGDQPQHF. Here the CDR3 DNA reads TGTGCCAGCAGTTACTCGGGGACAGGGGATCAGCCCCAGCATTTT.

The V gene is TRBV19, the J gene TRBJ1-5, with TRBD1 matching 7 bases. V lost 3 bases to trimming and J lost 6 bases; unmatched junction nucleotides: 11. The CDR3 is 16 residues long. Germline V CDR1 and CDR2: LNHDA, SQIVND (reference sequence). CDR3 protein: CASSIPRTGAVQPQHF. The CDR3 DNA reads TGTGCCAGTAGTATCCCCCGAACAGGGGCTGTTCAGCCCCAGCATTTT.

CDR3 amino acids: CASSEALNQPQHF. The CDR3 nucleotides are TGTGCCAGCAGTGAGGCACTCAATCAGCCCCAGCATTTT. The chain recombines TRBV19 with TRBJ1-5, with D hard to call. Germline CDR1 is LNHDA and CDR2 is SQIVND (reference sequence). The CDR3 is 13 amino acids. V was pared by 9 bases and J by 3 bases, with 12 bases between.

The CDR3 loop reads CASRRDRGQSTEAFF. The DNA for the CDR3 is TGTGCCAGCCGAAGGGACAGGGGGCAGAGCACTGAAGCTTTCTTT. The chain has TRBV5-4 and TRBJ1-1, with TRBD1 matching over 12 bases. The ends lost 7 bases at V and 4 bases at J; junction bases unmatched: 8. Germline CDR1 is SGHNT and CDR2 is YYREEE (reference sequence). The CDR3 is 15 amino acids.

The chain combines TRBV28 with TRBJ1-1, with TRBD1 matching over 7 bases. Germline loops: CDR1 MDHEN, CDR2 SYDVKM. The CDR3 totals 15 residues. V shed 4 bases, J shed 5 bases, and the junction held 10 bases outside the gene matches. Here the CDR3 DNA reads TGTGCCAGCAGTTATCGACAGGGAACTGGAACTGAAGCTTTCTTT. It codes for CASSYRQGTGTEAFF. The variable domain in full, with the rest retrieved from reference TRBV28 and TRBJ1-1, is DVKVTQSSRYLVKRTGEKVFLECVQDMDHENMFWYRQDPGLGLRLIYFSYDVKMKEKGDIPEGYSVSREKKERFSLILESASTNQTSMYLCASSYRQGTGTEAFFGQGTRLTVV.

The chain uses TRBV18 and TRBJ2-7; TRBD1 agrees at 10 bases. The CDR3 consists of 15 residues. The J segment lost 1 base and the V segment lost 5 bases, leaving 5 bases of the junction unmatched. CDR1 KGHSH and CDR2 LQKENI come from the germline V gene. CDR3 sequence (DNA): TGTGCCAGCTCAGAGAGGGACAGGGGTTCCTACGAGCAGTACTTC. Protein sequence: CASSERDRGSYEQYF.

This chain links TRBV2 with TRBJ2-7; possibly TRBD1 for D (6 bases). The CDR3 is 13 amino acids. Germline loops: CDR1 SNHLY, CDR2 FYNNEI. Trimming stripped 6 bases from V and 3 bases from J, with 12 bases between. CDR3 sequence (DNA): TGTGCCAGCAGACAGGGCCTACTCTACGAGCAGTACTTC. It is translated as CASRQGLLYEQYF.

The CDR3 protein is CASTHSSGVNNEQFF. DNA of the CDR3: TGTGCCAGCACTCATTCTAGCGGGGTGAACAATGAGCAGTTCTTC. The V call is TRBV27, the J call TRBJ2-1; TRBD2 agrees at 9 bases. The J segment lost 5 bases and the V segment lost 7 bases, leaving 9 bases of the junction unmatched. Germline V gives CDR1 MNHEY, CDR2 SMNVEV (reference sequence). The CDR3 has 15 amino acids.

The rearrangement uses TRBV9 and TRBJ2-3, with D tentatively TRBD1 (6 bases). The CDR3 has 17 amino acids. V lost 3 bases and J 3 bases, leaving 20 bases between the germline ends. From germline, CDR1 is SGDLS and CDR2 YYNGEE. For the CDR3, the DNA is TGTGCCAGCAGCGGATACAGGGAAGAGGCTTTGACAGATACGCAGTATTTT. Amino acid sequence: CASSGYREEALTDTQYF.